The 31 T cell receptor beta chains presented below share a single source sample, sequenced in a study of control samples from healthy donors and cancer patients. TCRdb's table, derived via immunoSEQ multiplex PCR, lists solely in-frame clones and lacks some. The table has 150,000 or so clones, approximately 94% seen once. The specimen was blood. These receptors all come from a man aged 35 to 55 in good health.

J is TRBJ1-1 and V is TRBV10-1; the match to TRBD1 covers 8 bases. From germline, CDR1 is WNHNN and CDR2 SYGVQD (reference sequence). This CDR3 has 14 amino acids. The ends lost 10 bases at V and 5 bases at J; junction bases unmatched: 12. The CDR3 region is CAISQGAVRTEAFF. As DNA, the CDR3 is TGCGCCATCTCCCAGGGGGCCGTGAGGACTGAAGCTTTCTTT.

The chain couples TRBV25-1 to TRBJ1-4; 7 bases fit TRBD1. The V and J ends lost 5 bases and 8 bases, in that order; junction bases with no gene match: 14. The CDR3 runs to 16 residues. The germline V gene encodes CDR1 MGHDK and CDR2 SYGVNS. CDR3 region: CASSLQRDSEEEKLFF. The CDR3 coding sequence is TGTGCCAGCAGTCTACAAAGGGACAGCGAAGAGGAAAAACTGTTTTTT.

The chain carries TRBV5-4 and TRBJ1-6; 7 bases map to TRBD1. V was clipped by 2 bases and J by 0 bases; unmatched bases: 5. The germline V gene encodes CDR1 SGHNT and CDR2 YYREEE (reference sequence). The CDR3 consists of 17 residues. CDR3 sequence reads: CASSLKRGPSYNSPLHF. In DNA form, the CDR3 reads TGTGCCAGCAGCTTAAAAAGGGGGCCCTCCTATAATTCACCCCTCCACTTT.

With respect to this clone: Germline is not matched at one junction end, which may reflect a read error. The CDR3: CASSPPTTTSGDANTGELFF. CDR3 DNA: TGTGCTAGCAGCCCCCCGACTACTACTAGCGGGGACGCGAACACCGGGGAGCTGTTTTTT. The rearrangement joins TRBV7-7 to TRBJ2-2, with 10 bases matching TRBD2. CDR1 and CDR2 (germline): SSHAT, FNYEAQ (reference sequence). The CDR3 runs to 20 residues.

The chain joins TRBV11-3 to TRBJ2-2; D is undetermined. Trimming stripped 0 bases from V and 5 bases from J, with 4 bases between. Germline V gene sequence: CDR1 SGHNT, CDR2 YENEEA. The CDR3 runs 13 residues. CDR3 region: CASSLETTGELFF. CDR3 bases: TGTGCCAGCAGCTTAGAGACGACCGGGGAGCTGTTTTTT.

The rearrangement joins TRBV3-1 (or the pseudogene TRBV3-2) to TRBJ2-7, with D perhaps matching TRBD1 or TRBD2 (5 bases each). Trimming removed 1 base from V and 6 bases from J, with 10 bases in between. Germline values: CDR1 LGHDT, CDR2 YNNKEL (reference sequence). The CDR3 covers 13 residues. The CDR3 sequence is CASSQGGYGEQYF. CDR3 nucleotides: TGTGCCAGCAGCCAAGGGGGGTACGGCGAGCAGTACTTC.

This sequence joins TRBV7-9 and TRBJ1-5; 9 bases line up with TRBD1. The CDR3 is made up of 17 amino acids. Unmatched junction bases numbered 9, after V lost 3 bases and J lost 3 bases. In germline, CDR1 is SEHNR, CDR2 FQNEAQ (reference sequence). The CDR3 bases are TGTGCCAGCAGCTTGCTCCCGACAGGGGGGAACAATCAGCCCCAGCATTTT. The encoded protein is CASSLLPTGGNNQPQHF.

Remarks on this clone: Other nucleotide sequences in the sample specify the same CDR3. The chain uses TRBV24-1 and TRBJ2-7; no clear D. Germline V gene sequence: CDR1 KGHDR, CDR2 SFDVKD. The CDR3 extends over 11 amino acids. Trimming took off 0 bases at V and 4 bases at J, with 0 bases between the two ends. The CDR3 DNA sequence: TGTGCCACCAGTGATTTGTACGAGCAGTACTTC. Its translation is CATSDLYEQYF.

CDR3 coding DNA: TGTGCCAGCTCACCCCCGGGACCCTTGGGGACTGAAGCTTTCTTT. Amino acids: CASSPPGPLGTEAFF. This rearrangement joins TRBV18 to TRBJ1-1; tentative D call: TRBD1 (5 bases). The CDR3 is made up of 15 amino acids. V gave up 3 bases and J gave up 5 bases, with 16 bases separating them. CDR1 and CDR2 (germline): KGHSH, LQKENI. Full variable domain (remainder filled in from reference TRBV18 and TRBJ1-1): NAGVMQNPRHLVRRRGQEARLRCSPMKGHSHVYWYRQLPEEGLKFMVYLQKENIIDESGMPKERFSAEFPKEGPSILRIQQVVRGDSAAYFCASSPPGPLGTEAFFGQGTRLTVV.

The CDR3 sequence: CASSPMTSGRYEQYF. The CDR3 nucleotides read TGTGCCAGCTCTCCTATGACTAGCGGGCGTTACGAGCAGTACTTC. The chain recombines TRBV18 with TRBJ2-7; 10 nucleotides agree with TRBD2. The CDR3 length is 15 residues. Germline V CDR1 and CDR2: KGHSH, LQKENI. The trim removed 6 bases at V and 4 bases at J, leaving 9 bases unmatched.

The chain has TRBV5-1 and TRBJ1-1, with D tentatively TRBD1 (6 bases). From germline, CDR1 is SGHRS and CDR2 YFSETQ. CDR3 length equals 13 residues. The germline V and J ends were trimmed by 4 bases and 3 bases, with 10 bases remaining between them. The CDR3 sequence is CASSQGQHTEAFF. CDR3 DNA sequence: TGCGCCAGCAGCCAGGGGCAACACACTGAAGCTTTCTTT. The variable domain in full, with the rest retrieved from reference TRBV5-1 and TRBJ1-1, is KAGVTQTPRYLIKTRGQQVTLSCSPISGHRSVSWYQQTPGQGLQFLFEYFSETQRNKGNFPGRFSGRQFSNSRSEMNVSTLELGDSALYLCASSQGQHTEAFFGQGTRLTVV.

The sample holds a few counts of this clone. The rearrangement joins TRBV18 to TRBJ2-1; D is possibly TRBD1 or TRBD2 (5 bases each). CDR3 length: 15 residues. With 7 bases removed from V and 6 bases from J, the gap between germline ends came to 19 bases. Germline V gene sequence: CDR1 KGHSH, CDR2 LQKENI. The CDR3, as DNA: TGTGCCAGCTGTTTGCGCCGGGACCGATTCAATGAGCAGTTCTTC. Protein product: CASCLRRDRFNEQFF.

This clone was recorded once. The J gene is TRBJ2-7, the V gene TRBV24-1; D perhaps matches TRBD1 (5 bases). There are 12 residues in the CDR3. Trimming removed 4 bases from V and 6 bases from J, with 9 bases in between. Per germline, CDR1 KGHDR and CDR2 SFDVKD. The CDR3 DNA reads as TGTGCCACCAGTGAACCAGGGTCCGAGCAGTACTTC. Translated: CATSEPGSEQYF.

The CDR3 nucleotides are TGTGCCAGCAGTCGGGGACAGACCAAAGTGGGGCCCCAGCATTTT. Protein: CASSRGQTKVGPQHF. V and J are TRBV2 and TRBJ1-5; 7 bases are a match to TRBD1. The germline V gene has CDR1 SNHLY and CDR2 FYNNEI. With V trimmed by 5 bases and J by 9 bases, 13 bases remained unmatched. The CDR3 spans 15 residues.

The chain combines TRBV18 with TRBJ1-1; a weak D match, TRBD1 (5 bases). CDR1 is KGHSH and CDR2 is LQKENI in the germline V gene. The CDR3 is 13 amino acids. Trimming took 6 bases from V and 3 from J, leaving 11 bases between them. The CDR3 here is CASSRMGDTEAFF. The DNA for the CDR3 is TGTGCCAGCTCTCGAATGGGGGACACTGAAGCTTTCTTT.

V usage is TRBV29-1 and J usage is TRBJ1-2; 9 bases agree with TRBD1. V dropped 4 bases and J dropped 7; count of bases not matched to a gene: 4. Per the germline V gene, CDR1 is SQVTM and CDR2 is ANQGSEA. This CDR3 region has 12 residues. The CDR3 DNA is TGCAGCGTTGGAGGACAGGGGTCTGGCTACACCTTC. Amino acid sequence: CSVGGQGSGYTF.

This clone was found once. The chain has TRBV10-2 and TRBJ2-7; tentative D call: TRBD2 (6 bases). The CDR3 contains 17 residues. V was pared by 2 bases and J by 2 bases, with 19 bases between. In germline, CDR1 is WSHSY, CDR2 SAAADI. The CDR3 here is CASSEPRELATAYEQYF. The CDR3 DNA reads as TGCGCCAGCAGTGAGCCCCGGGAGCTAGCGACGGCCTACGAGCAGTACTTC.

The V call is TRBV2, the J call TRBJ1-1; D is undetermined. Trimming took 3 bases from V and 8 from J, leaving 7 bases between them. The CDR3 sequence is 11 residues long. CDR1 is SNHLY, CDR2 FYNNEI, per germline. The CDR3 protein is CASSERVEAFF. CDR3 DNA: TGTGCCAGCAGTGAGCGCGTGGAAGCTTTCTTT.

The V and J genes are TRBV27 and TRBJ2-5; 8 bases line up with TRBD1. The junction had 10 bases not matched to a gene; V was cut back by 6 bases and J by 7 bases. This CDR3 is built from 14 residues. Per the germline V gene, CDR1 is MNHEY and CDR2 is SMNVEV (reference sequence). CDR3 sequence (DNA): TGTGCCAGCAGGCCGGACAGGGTGGGGAGGACCCAGTACTTC. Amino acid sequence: CASRPDRVGRTQYF.

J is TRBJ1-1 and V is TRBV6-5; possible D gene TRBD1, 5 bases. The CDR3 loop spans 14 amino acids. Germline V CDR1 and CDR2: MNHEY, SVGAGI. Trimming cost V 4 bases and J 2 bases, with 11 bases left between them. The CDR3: CASSFPGPNTEAFF. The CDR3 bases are TGTGCCAGCAGTTTCCCGGGACCCAACACTGAAGCTTTCTTT.

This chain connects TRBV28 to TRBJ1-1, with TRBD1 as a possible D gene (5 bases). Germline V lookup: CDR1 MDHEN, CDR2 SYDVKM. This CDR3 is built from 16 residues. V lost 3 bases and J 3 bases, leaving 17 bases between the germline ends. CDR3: CASSFVLRGGDTEAFF. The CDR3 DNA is TGTGCCAGCAGTTTCGTTTTGAGGGGTGGGGACACTGAAGCTTTCTTT.

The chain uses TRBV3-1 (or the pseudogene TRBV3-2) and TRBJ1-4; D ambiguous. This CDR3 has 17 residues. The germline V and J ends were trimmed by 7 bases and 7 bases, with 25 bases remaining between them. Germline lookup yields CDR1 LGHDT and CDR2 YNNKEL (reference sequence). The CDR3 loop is CASTTLINGKVGEKLFF. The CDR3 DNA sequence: TGTGCCAGCACCACCCTTATAAACGGGAAGGTTGGTGAAAAACTGTTTTTT.

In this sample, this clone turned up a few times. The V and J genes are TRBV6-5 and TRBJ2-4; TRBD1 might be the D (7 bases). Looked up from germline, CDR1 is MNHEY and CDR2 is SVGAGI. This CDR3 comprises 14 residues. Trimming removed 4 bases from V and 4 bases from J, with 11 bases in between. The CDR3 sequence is CASSSQGGKNIQYF. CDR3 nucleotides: TGTGCCAGCAGTTCCCAGGGGGGAAAAAACATTCAGTACTTC.

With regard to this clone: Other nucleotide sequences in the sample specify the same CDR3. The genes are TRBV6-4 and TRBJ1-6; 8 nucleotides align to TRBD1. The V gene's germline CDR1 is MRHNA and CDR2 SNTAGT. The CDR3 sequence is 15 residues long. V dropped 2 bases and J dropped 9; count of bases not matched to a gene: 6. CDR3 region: CASSDGAQGGSPLHF. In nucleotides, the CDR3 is TGTGCCAGCAGTGACGGAGCACAGGGGGGTTCACCCCTCCACTTT.

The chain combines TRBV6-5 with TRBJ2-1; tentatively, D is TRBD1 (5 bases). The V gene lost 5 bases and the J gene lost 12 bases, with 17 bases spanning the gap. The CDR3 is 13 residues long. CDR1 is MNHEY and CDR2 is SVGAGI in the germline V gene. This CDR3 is CASSIKTDLGQFF. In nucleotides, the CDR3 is TGTGCCAGCAGTATCAAGACAGACCTGGGGCAGTTCTTC.

The CDR3 nucleotides read TGTGCCAGCACATTCCGGGGTTCAGAGACCCAGTACTTC. Amino acid sequence: CASTFRGSETQYF. This chain connects TRBV5-4 to TRBJ2-5, with TRBD2 as a possible D gene (5 bases). CDR1 is SGHNT, CDR2 YYREEE, per germline (reference sequence). This CDR3 comprises 13 residues. The V end lost 6 bases, the J end lost 4 bases, and 13 bases lay between the germline ends.

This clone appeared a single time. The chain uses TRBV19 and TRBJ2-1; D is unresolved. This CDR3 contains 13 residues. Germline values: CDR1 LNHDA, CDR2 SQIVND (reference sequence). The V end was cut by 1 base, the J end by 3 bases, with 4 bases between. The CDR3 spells CASSIADYNEQFF. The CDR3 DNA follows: TGTGCCAGTAGTATAGCGGACTACAATGAGCAGTTCTTC.

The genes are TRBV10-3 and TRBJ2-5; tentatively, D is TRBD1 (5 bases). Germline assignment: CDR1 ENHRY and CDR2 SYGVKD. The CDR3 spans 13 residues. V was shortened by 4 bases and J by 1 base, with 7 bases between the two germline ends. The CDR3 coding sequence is TGTGCCATCAGTGCCCAGGGCCAAGAGACCCAGTACTTC. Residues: CAISAQGQETQYF.

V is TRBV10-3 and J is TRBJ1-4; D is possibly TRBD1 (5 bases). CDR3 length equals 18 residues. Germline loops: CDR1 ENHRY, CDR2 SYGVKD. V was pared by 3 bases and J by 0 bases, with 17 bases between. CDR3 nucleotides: TGTGCCATCAGTGAATCGGGGCAGGGAGATACAACTAATGAAAAACTGTTTTTT. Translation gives CAISESGQGDTTNEKLFF.

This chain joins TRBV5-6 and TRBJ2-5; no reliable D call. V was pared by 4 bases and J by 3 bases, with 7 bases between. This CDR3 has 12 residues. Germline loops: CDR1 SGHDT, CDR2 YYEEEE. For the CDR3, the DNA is TGTGCCAGCAGCGAACAGAAAGAGACCCAGTACTTC. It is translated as CASSEQKETQYF.

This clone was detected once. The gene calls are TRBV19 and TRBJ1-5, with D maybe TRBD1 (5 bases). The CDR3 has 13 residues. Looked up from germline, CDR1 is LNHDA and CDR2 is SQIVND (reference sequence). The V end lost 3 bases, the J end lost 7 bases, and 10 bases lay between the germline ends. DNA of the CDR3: TGTGCCAGTAGTATGAGGGGCCTGCAGCCCCAGCATTTT. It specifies CASSMRGLQPQHF.